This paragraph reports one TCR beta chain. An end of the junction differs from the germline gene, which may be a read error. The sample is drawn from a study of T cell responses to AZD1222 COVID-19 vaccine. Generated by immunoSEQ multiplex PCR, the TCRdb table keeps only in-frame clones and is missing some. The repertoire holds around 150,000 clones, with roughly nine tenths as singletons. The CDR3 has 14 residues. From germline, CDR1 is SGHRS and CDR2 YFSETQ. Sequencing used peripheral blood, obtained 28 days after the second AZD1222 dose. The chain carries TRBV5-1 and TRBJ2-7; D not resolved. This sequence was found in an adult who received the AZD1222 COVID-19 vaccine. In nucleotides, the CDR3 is TGCGCCAGCACCTTGGAACCGGGTCTCTACGAGCAGTACTTC. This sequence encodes CASTLEPGLYEQYF. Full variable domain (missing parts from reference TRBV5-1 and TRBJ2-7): KAGVTQTPRYLIKTRGQQVTLSCSPISGHRSVSWYQQTPGQGLQFLFEYFSETQRNKGNFPGRFSGRQFSNSRSEMNVSTLELGDSALYLCASTLEPGLYEQYFGPGTRLTVT.